The clone carrying this T cell receptor beta chain was recorded a few times. TCRdb reanalysed the RT-PCR reads using MiXCR and keeps one entry per CDR3 protein. Among 70,000 or so distinct CDR3 sequences, about 26% were seen once, and the ten largest hold about 30%. This CDR3 comprises 14 residues. The germline V gene has CDR1 ENHRY and CDR2 SYGVKD. The trim removed 9 bases at V and 8 bases at J, leaving 13 bases unmatched. This sample stems from a study of patients and donors after allogeneic stem cell transplantation. The rearrangement uses TRBV10-3 and TRBJ1-2; 9 bases align to TRBD1. Sequencing used blood, either unsorted or a sorted T cell fraction (not recorded which). The sequence was collected from a human donor who was either an allogeneic HSCT recipient or a stem cell or donor lymphocyte infusion donor (not recorded which). It is not recorded whose cells these are; they may come from a transplant donor. The CDR3 region is CAIDTINRGHGYTF. The DNA for the CDR3 is TGTGCCATTGACACAATAAACAGGGGGCACGGCTACACCTTC.